A selection of T cell receptor beta chains follows, all from one sample in a study of T cells in Graves' hyperthyroidism and ophthalmopathy. TCRdb called the multiplex PCR reads again in MiXCR, with one record for every CDR3 protein. The repertoire holds hundreds of thousands of distinct CDR3 sequences, over 15% seen once, with 3.7% in the top ten. The sequencing input was blood. The receptors shown here come from a woman between 18 and 30 years old with Graves' hyperthyroidism. Each CDR3 is given with its conserved first and last residue. Each record gives: CDR3 DNA, CDR3 protein, CDR3 length, J gene, V gene, D gene, clone size. The D gene is left open where the match is weak. Some rows mark clone size as missing; the rest say once, few, many or name a class of expanded clone.

TGCAGTGCTAAACAGGGTTTTAATCAGCCCCAGCATTTT	CSAKQGFNQPQHF	13	TRBJ1-5	TRBV20-1	.	many
TGTGCCAGCAGTTACTCGACAGGGACTTACGAGCAGTACTTC	CASSYSTGTYEQYF	14	TRBJ2-7	TRBV6-5	.	.
TGTGCCAGCAGCTCCCACCGGGACAGCAGCAATCAGCCCCAGCATTTT	CASSSHRDSSNQPQHF	16	TRBJ1-5	TRBV7-8	TRBD1	many
TGCAGTGCTAGAGGGGGGGGGGAGTCCGGCTACACCTTC	CSARGGGESGYTF	13	TRBJ1-2	TRBV20-1	.	many
TGTGCCAGCAGCCAGAGGGCAGGCGCGAACACCGGGGAGCTGTTTTTT	CASSQRAGANTGELFF	16	TRBJ2-2	TRBV3-1	.	few
TGTGCCTGGACTGTACAGGGAATTCACACCTTC	CAWTVQGIHTF	11	TRBJ1-2	TRBV30	.	once
TGCGCCAGCAGCCAAGGTCCCGACAGGGTAGGTCAGCCCCAGCATTTT	CASSQGPDRVGQPQHF	16	TRBJ1-5	TRBV4-1	TRBD1	many
TGTGCCAGCAGTTACTCAGGACAGGGATTCTATGGCTACACCTTC	CASSYSGQGFYGYTF	15	TRBJ1-2	TRBV6-5	TRBD1	many
TGTGCCAGCAGCTTAGGGACAGGGAATCAGCCCCAGCATTTT	CASSLGTGNQPQHF	14	TRBJ1-5	TRBV7-8	TRBD1	many
TGTGCCAGCAGGTTACAAAGAGGCACTGAAGCTTTCTTT	CASRLQRGTEAFF	13	TRBJ1-1	TRBV6-5	.	.
TGCGCCAGCAGCCAACTAAGCCGGACAGGACAGGGGAGAGGCTACACCTTC	CASSQLSRTGQGRGYTF	17	TRBJ1-2	TRBV4-1	TRBD1	many
TGTGCCAGCAGCTTAAGCGCAGGGTCGTATGAGACCCAGTACTTC	CASSLSAGSYETQYF	15	TRBJ2-5	TRBV7-3	.	many